This T cell receptor beta chain was captured by sequencing in a study of early T cells in non-severe SARS-CoV-2 infection. This clonotype was counted ten times or more. MiXCR was run by TCRdb on the 5' RACE reads, yielding one entry per CDR3 protein. The sample includes around 49,000 distinct CDR3 sequences, 11% of them seen just once. The V segment lost 4 bases and the J segment 1 base; nucleotides outside the gene matches: 2. The germline V gene encodes CDR1 MGHRA and CDR2 YSYEKL. The CDR3 runs 16 residues. The chain recombines TRBV4-1 with TRBJ2-1; 12 nucleotides agree with TRBD2. Specimen: whole blood. This clonotype was obtained from an adult who was a healthcare worker with PCR-confirmed SARS-CoV-2 infection or an uninfected control (not recorded which). The CDR3 region is CASSRGTSGSYNEQFF. In DNA form, the CDR3 reads TGCGCCAGCAGCCGAGGGACTAGCGGGTCCTACAATGAGCAGTTCTTC.